This TCR beta chain was sequenced for a study of cytomegalovirus exposure and HLA in healthy donors (dated by TCRdb to between 2016 and 2019). With regard to the full study: An earlier analysis of fewer than 750 of the donors reported about 280 Gb of sequence data and 95 million to 120 million unique TCR beta sequences obtained from some 170 million T cells. To study patterns of TCR occurrence, a later analysis re-analyzed previously published TCR beta repertoires from 700 or so donors and added high-resolution HLA genotyping. Among about 400 genotyped donors of the cohort, an average of about 240,000 unique TCR beta nucleotide sequences was sequenced per donor, of which 15% to 20% were non-productive. An early release covering 550 to 700 HLA-typed donors comprised approximately 300 gigabases of sequencing data and around 80 million unique TCR sequences. In the later analysis, no new phenotypic data were used to find candidate immune exposures; instead, reliance was placed on TCR beta sequences and their occurrence across donors. In addition to the first cohort of 666 subjects, a separate validation cohort of approximately 130 different subjects was used. Class I and class II HLA loci were covered by the typing at four-digit resolution. An earlier analysis of some 600 of the donors applied high-throughput TCR beta sequencing to assess whether each TCR beta V gene segment acted as functional or pseudogenic. The T cell repertoires of some 700 subjects were profiled by immunosequencing and related to cytomegalovirus serostatus. The study combined high-throughput TCR immunosequencing, statistical association of individual TCRs with disease status, and machine learning to predict cytomegalovirus infection status. The study aimed to test whether signatures of past pathogen exposure could be identified by cataloging public T cell receptors. Roughly 5 DR-DQ haplotypes were treated as single units for association and clustering because of strong linkage in the cohort. Typing coverage varied by locus: roughly 629-640 donors for A, B, C, DRB1 and DQB1; approximately 520 for DQA1; over 600 for DPA1; 450 to 480 for DPB1. All discovery cohort repertoires had been generated using a single sequencing platform. Genome-wide SNP genotypes for about 55% of the roughly 670 donors were used in a later genetic analysis, which treated that subset as a discovery cohort. Of the approximately 400 genotyped donors, roughly 76% were placed in the genetic ancestry cluster associated with self-reported Caucasian donors. Donor age, sex, ethnicity and CMV serostatus were compiled together with the repertoire data. What the study reported, not specific to this receptor: According to a later analysis, parvovirus B19, influenza, CMV and Epstein-Barr virus appeared linked to several top co-occurrence clusters. Presence/absence analyses assumed roughly uniform sequencing depth across donors, an assumption that may not hold. A few of the identified cytomegalovirus-associated TCR beta chains were confirmed in vitro to be specific for cytomegalovirus antigens. In a later analysis, HLA-associated TCR beta chains were found to be more clonally expanded and to have lower generation probabilities than equally common non-associated chains. A later analysis found that most CMV-associated TCR beta chains appeared HLA-restricted, with HLA associations seemingly driven largely by CMV exposure. According to the authors, the approach could potentially be generalized to other disease states and immunological phenotypes. In this cohort, only TCR beta chains were sequenced, and detectable features were limited by the absence of alpha or paired-chain data. Because HLA typing was unavailable for some donors at each locus, only the typed subset was used in association tests. Because counts were too low, approximately 15 rarely observed V segments, including chromosome 9 orphons, were excluded from the earlier analysis of 587 of the donors. For the cohort, immune exposure information was limited to CMV serostatus. While some public TCRs were present in many individuals, most TCR sequences turned up only very rarely across donors. The classifier was reported to diagnose cytomegalovirus status with high specificity and sensitivity in both the original cohort and the validation cohort. A further reported finding was that TCR beta sequences accurately predicted the HLA-A and HLA-B alleles for most subjects in the first cohort. A total of 164 TCR beta chains were listed by the study as associated with cytomegalovirus. A group of highly shared sequence variants was considered likely to be a technical artifact of the sequencing pipeline. A later genetic analysis associated a missense DCLRE1C variant with V-gene and J-gene trimming of TCR beta chains, and an independent cohort replicated the association. In an earlier analysis of 587 of the donors, most TCR beta V segments appeared in productive rearrangements about 90% or about 30% of the time, broadly matching IMGT annotations. According to a later analysis, TCR association rates differed among HLA loci, with DRB1 alleles showing the most associated TCRs and HLA-C alleles showing the fewest. Correlated functional status among segregating V segments might be attributable to linkage disequilibrium, but an unknown experimental factor could not be ruled out. At a false discovery rate of 0.05, a later analysis linked under 20,000 TCR beta sequences to specific HLA alleles. Assigning TCR associations to individual alleles was difficult when HLA alleles, especially DR and DQ, strongly co-occurred. Because the 87-base-pair reads could not distinguish some IMGT-functional V segments, including TRBV6-2 and TRBV6-3, those segments were excluded. In a later genetic analysis, fewer N-insertions in productive TCRs were reported among donors in an Asian-associated ancestry cluster than the approximately 670-donor mean.

Note on this clone: No cognate antigen has been identified for it. Within one base of it there is no much larger clone, and no base qualities were kept.

The cohort comprised some 680 healthy bone marrow donors. Cohort members were all nominally healthy when sampled, although unrecorded immune exposures were likely present. The donor was CMV seropositive and belonged to the group of some 290 seropositive cohort members. A peripheral blood sample was collected from each donor, and TCR beta sequencing was performed on peripheral blood mononuclear cells. Genomic DNA extraction from the blood cell samples was performed with the Qiagen DNeasy Blood Extraction Kit. Its CDR3 holds 16 amino acids, cysteine through phenylalanine. Only the CDR3 DNA is retained, 48 bases long and in frame from the first base. The germline V gene (reference sequence) provides CDR1 SEHNR and CDR2 FQNEAQ. Relative to germline, V is 4 bases shorter and J is 5 bases shorter, with 18 bases between their ends. Library construction relied on the immunoSEQ multiplex PCR assay. The multiplex PCR relied on a mix of 60 forward primers for TCR Vbeta segments and 13 reverse primers for TCR Jbeta segments. The CDR3 region of rearranged TCR beta genes was amplified from genomic DNA by a multiplex PCR assay. On the Illumina HiSeq System, the amplified TCR beta libraries were sequenced as 87-base-pair reads. In the source study's methods: In a later analysis, roughly 80 million unique TCR beta chains were counted across the roughly 670 repertoires, and around 10 million of these chains were shared by at least two donors. Raw reads were error-corrected and collapsed into unique sequences with a nearest-neighbor algorithm that merged closely related sequences to remove PCR and sequencing errors. Alignment of CDR3 sequences to IMGT reference sequences was used to assign V, D and J gene segments. For a sequence to be retained, a match of at least six nucleotides was required to both a V gene segment and a J gene segment. A rearrangement was called productive if the CDR3 had no stop codons and remained in frame with V and J, and every other rearrangement was called non-productive. CDR3 was defined by IMGT convention, running from the second conserved V-encoded cysteine to the conserved J-encoded phenylalanine. Sequences without an unambiguous match to a single V gene segment were excluded from the earlier analysis of about 600 of the donors. An earlier analysis of fewer than 750 of the donors called V segments functional above 56.7% productive rearrangements and segregating when the between-donor standard deviation exceeded 5%. A statistical classification framework was developed to diagnose cytomegalovirus status using the catalog of TCR beta chain sequences. A later analysis assigned V and J genes by comparing TCR nucleotide sequences with IMGT/GENE-DB human TR gene sequences. The TCRdist pipeline was used in a later analysis to assign CDR3 sequences and most-parsimonious VDJ recombination scenarios. In a later analysis, each TCR beta chain was defined by its CDR3 amino acid sequence together with its V-gene family, and reads without a unique V-gene family were excluded. To address suspected cross-contamination and a sequencing artifact, a later analysis removed some 620 highly shared, low-generation-probability nucleotide sequences. A later analysis calculated a clonal expansion index for each public chain from normalized within-repertoire ranks of inferred template counts. A later analysis computed generation probabilities with a VDJ recombination model fitted to out-of-frame rearrangements, and checked the results against IGoR. In a later analysis, TCR-TCR, TCR-HLA and TCR-CMV co-occurrence was scored with hypergeometric tests, and a repertoire-size bias correction was applied to TCR pairs. False discovery rates were estimated in a later analysis by permuting HLA or CMV assignments 20 times. In a later analysis, co-occurring TCRs were grouped using DBSCAN, and TCRdist sequence similarity was added for clustering within HLA-allele-positive subsets. For co-occurrence clustering, repertoires with fewer than 30,000 or more than 120,000 public chains were excluded, along with about five repertoires with anomalous nucleotide sharing. TCRdb limited this immuneACCESS table to in-frame rearrangements with V and J called. A share of clones is missing; checked studies link under half to unresolved V genes, and the rest is unexplained. V and J calls and clone size are copied from that table; D and trimming were computed from the DNA. The table for this sample lists approximately 210,000 clones; about 85% of them were counted only once. The top ten hold approximately 0.4% of the sample.

The chain couples TRBV7-9 to TRBJ2-1; a tentative D call is TRBD1 (6 bases match). The sample consisted of PBMCs. This receptor was identified in a male donor in good health and CMV-seropositive. Here the CDR3 is given as CASSSRPYSGDNEQFF. The nucleotide sequence is TGTGCCAGCAGCTCACGACCGTATTCAGGGGACAATGAGCAGTTCTTC.